This T cell receptor beta chain comes out of a study of CD8 T cells in ankylosing spondylitis. Each CDR3 protein gets one entry after TCRdb re-called the 5' RACE reads with MiXCR. The sample has 84,000 or so distinct CDR3 sequences, around 30% seen once. This clonotype was seen more than once but under ten times. J lost 1 base, V lost 7 bases, and 2 bases had no gene match. The germline CDR1 and CDR2 sequences are MGHDK and SYGVNS. The CDR3 covers 13 residues. The gene calls are TRBV25-1 and TRBJ2-5, with 8 bases lining up with TRBD1. The TCR was taken from a male donor with ankylosing spondylitis or in good health (not recorded which). The sample was blood, either unsorted or a sorted T cell fraction (not recorded which). The CDR3 is CASKGTGQETQYF. The DNA for the CDR3 is TGTGCCAGCAAGGGGACAGGCCAAGAGACCCAGTACTTC. Combining the CDR3 with reference TRBV25-1 and TRBJ2-5 gives the whole variable domain EADIYQTPRYLVIGTGKKITLECSQTMGHDKMYWYQQDPGMELHLIHYSYGVNSTEKGDLSSESTVSRIRTEHFPLTLESARPSHTSQYLCASKGTGQETQYFGPGTRLLVL.